This T cell receptor (beta chain) was identified during a study of beta chain features in type 1 diabetes. CDR3 length: 13 residues. Trimming left V 7 bases short and J 1 base short, with 10 bases between. Investigators reverse transcribed all isolated RNA, so they sequenced expressed TCRB transcripts. Here immunoSEQ multiplex PCR was the method, and the copy in TCRdb shows in-frame clones only, minus some. The sample lists under 450,000 clones; approximately 14% were seen once. Sorted populations were all over 95% pure. Points on this clone: The antigen remains undetermined.

Study results and limitations: Cells with high TCR expression could be over-represented when cDNA is sequenced. VDJ junctions sequenced from type 1 diabetes patients showed fewer insertions and more deletions.

Specimen: naive CD4+ T cells from blood. V gene TRBV23-1 combines with J gene TRBJ1-1; D unclear. TRBV23-1 is an open reading frame, and its role is uncertain. This clonotype originated in a man younger than 45 in good health. For the CDR3, the DNA is TGCGCCAGCACCTTCAATCAGAACACTGAAGCTTTCTTT. It codes for CASTFNQNTEAFF.